This T cell receptor beta chain was sequenced for a study of blood T cell repertoires in COVID-19. Whole-study context: COVID-19 samples from acute and convalescent phases originated in the United States, Italy and Spain. The analysed material was cDNA or gDNA that came from T cells, B-cell-depleted T cells, or PBMCs.

V trimming: 3 bases; J trimming: 8 bases; junction bases outside the gene matches: 6. The CDR3 runs to 13 residues. Germline V gene data show CDR1 as GTSNPN and CDR2 as SVGIG (reference sequence). Authors' data handling: Quantification of nucleated cells was approximated via reference gene primer amplification. The assay was immunoSEQ multiplex PCR, and TCRdb's table has in-frame clones only and misses some. V, J and clone size derive from that table, while D and trimming were established from the DNA sequence. The sample comprises over 100,000 clones, 75% to 85% of which are singletons, and approximately 7.9% rests with the top ten.

Sequencing was carried out using peripheral blood. This TCR was sampled from a man aged 70-80 years with acute or convalescent COVID-19. The chain couples TRBV30 to TRBJ1-2, with 10 bases matching TRBD1. CDR3 loop: CAWSGQGEGGYTF. CDR3 nucleotide sequence: TGTGCCTGGAGCGGACAGGGGGAAGGGGGCTACACCTTC.